The clone carrying this TCR beta chain appeared a few times. CDR3-region Arm-PCR and iRepertoire HTBI primers produced the TCR beta libraries. MiXCR, run by TCRdb on the multiplex PCR reads, gives a single entry per CDR3 protein. The sample carries roughly 500,000 distinct CDR3 sequences, approximately 12% recorded once. This sample is drawn from a study of regulatory T cells in long-lasting Graves disease. The CDR3 runs 14 residues. Per germline, CDR1 LNHDA and CDR2 SQIVND (reference sequence). V dropped 6 bases and J dropped 7; count of bases not matched to a gene: 5. Time point indicated: newly diagnosed GD, antithyroid drugs for less than 3 months. Researchers made the TCR library from RNA that was extracted from PBMCs. The data were also submitted as part of a second study, on T cells in Graves' hyperthyroidism and ophthalmopathy. That investigation notes: Pregnant or lactating patients were excluded, as were those with uncontrolled infection or other autoimmune disease. An initial round of RT-PCR targeting the TCR CDR3 relied on the HTBI primer set.

The clonotype comes from a woman in her thirties with Graves disease. The gene calls are TRBV19 and TRBJ1-5; the match to TRBD1 covers 11 bases. The specimen comprised peripheral blood mononuclear cells (PBMCs), sampled at new diagnosis, from a patient treated with antithyroid drugs. This chain's CDR3 is CASSRDRGWQPQHF. CDR3 in DNA: TGTGCCAGTAGCCGGGACAGGGGGTGGCAGCCCCAGCATTTT.